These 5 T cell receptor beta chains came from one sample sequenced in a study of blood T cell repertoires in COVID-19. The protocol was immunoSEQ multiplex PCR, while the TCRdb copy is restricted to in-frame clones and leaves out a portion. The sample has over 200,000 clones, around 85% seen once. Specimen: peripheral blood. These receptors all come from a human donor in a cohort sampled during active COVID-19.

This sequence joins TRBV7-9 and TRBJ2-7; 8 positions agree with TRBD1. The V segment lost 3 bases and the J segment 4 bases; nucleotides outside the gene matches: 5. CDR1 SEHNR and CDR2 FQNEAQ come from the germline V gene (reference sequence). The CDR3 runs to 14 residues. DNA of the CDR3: TGTGCCAGCAGCTTTGAAACAGGGGGTTACGAGCAGTACTTC. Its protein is CASSFETGGYEQYF.

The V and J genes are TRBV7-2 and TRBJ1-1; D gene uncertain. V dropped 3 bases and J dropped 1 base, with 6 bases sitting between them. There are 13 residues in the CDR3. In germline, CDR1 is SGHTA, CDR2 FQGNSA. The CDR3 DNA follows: TGTGCCAGCAGCTTGGTCAGGAACACTGAAGCTTTCTTT. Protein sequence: CASSLVRNTEAFF. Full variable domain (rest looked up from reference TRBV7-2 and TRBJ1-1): GAGVSQSPSNKVTEKGKDVELRCDPISGHTALYWYRQSLGQGLEFLIYFQGNSAPDKSGLPSDRFSAERTGGSVSTLTIQRTQQEDSAVYLCASSLVRNTEAFFGQGTRLTVV.

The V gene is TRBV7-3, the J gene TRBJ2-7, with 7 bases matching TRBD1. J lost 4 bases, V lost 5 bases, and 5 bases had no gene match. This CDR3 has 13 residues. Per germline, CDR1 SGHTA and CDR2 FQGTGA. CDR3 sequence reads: CASSVDRDYEQYF. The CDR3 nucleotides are TGTGCCAGCAGCGTTGACAGGGATTACGAGCAGTACTTC.

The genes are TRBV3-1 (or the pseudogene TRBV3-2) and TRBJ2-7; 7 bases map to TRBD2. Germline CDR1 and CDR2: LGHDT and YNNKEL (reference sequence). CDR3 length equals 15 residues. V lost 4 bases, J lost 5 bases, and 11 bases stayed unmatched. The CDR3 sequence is CASSPGTEGGNEQYF. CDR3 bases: TGTGCCAGCAGCCCTGGGACCGAGGGAGGGAACGAGCAGTACTTC.

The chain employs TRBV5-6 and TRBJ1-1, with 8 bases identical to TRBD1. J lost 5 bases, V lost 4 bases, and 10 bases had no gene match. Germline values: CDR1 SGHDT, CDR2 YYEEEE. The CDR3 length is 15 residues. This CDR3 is CASSLPGRGQTEAFF. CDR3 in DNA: TGTGCCAGCAGCCTCCCCGGCAGGGGGCAGACTGAAGCTTTCTTT.